The entry below gives a single TCR beta chain sequence along with its context. A much larger clone lies one base from this, so it may be a read error. The trim removed 4 bases at V and 5 bases at J, leaving 2 bases unmatched. CDR1 is DFQATT and CDR2 is SNEGSKA in the germline V gene (reference sequence). The CDR3 runs 13 residues. Using its own MiXCR run on the 5' RACE reads, TCRdb lists one record per CDR3 protein. The sample yields fewer than 25,000 distinct CDR3 sequences, roughly 3% seen once. This entry comes from a study of spatial heterogeneity in lung cancer. As for time point: sample taken at primary tumor resection. Donation came from around 72 patients with untreated early-stage non-small cell lung cancer. Whole RNA, which was extracted from tumor, nontumor lung tissue or frozen PBMC, was sequenced without any cell sorting.

The clonotype comes from a female donor with early-stage non-small cell lung cancer. The chain combines TRBV20-1 with TRBJ2-3; 11 nucleotides align to TRBD2. The input for sequencing was PBMCs, taken at surgery. CDR3 protein: CSATSGRLDTQYF. The DNA of the CDR3 is TGCAGTGCTACTAGCGGGAGGTTAGATACGCAGTATTTT.